In this sample, the clone carrying this T cell receptor beta chain turned up a few times. Libraries were prepared by immunoSEQ multiplex PCR; TCRdb keeps only in-frame clonotypes and omits some of them. Found here are about 33,000 clones, around 74% of them singletons; the top ten hold almost 4%. This specimen belongs to a study of PD-1 blockade in classical Hodgkin lymphoma. Germline-derived CDR1 and CDR2 are SGDLS and YYNGEE. The CDR3 totals 15 residues. The trim removed 4 bases at V and 3 bases at J, leaving 9 bases unmatched. Time point here: cycle 4 day 1 (C4D1), after about 6 weeks of nivolumab. After autologous stem cell transplantation all patients relapsed, and prior brentuximab vedotin exposure differed between cohorts.

The chain is built from TRBV9 and TRBJ1-1; TRBD1 agrees at 7 bases. Sequencing used peripheral blood mononuclear cells (PBMCs), obtained before the fourth cycle of nivolumab. This receptor was identified in a human donor with classical Hodgkin lymphoma. The CDR3 loop is CASSPNRGEDTEAFF. CDR3 coding DNA: TGTGCCAGCAGCCCAAACAGGGGCGAGGACACTGAAGCTTTCTTT.